The clone carrying this T cell receptor beta chain was counted a single time. Its cognate antigen is unknown. V gave up 3 bases and J gave up 8 bases, with 10 bases separating them. The germline V gene has CDR1 LGHNA and CDR2 YSLEER. The CDR3 length is 12 residues. Each CDR3 protein is one row after TCRdb ran MiXCR on the RT-PCR reads. The data show under 2,500 distinct CDR3 sequences, with 75% to 90% seen just once and roughly 3.5% held by the top ten. The sample is drawn from a study of yellow fever vaccine responses in identical twins. Whole-study findings and limits: Reportedly, the response of twins' T cells to the vaccine seemed partly convergent, partly personalized.

The clonotype was recovered from a woman between 18 and 29 years old who received the yellow fever vaccine. This specimen was T cells from blood (PBMCs), unsorted or a sorted subset (not recorded which), taken before or after yellow fever vaccination (not recorded which). The chain recombines TRBV4-3 with TRBJ2-5, with a tentative D call TRBD1 (6 bases). CDR3 DNA: TGCGCCAGCAGCCAGCCAGGGGCCACCCAGTACTTC. Translating it yields CASSQPGATQYF.